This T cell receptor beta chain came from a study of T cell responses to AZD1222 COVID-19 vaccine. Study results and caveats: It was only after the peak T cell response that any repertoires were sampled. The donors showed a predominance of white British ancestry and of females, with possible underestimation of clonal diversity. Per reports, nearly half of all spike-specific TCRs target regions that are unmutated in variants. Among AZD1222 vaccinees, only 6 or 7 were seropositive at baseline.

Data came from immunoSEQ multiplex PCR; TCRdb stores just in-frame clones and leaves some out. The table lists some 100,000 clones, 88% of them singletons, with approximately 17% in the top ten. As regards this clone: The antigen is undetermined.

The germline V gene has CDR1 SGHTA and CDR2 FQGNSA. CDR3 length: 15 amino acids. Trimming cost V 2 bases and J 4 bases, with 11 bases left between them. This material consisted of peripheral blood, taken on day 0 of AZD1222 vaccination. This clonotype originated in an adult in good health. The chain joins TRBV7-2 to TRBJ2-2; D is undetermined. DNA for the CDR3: TGTGCCAGCAGCTTAATCGGGCAGACCACCGGGGAGCTGTTTTTT. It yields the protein CASSLIGQTTGELFF.